Here is one T cell receptor (beta chain) with its context. The specificity of this receptor is unknown. No much larger clonotype is one base removed from it; base qualities were not supplied. Other DNA sequences in this specimen translate into the identical CDR3. These data come from a study of shared clonotypes between healthy human individuals (dated by TCRdb to between 2020 and 2021). Study-level background: The cohort included three men and a couple of women between 18 and 49 years of age. To increase sequencing depth and limit assay-specific biases, different laboratories used diverse techniques to prepare libraries and sequence TCR repertoires. For each donor, CD4 naive and CD4 memory were each run on three plates, CD8 naive on two plates, and CD8 memory on one plate. To estimate repertoire size and how much clonotype sharing occurs between individuals, the study deeply sequenced the blood TCR repertoires of roughly 5 healthy adults. Between about 0.85 and 10 billion PBMCs per donor were obtained by leukapheresis.

V has 6 bases trimmed and J has 2 bases trimmed; junction bases matching no gene number 2. For CDR1 and CDR2, the germline V gene lists KGHSH and LQKENI. The CDR3 starts with the cysteine, ends with the phenylalanine, and has 13 residues. The entry retains the CDR3 DNA only, 39 bases that are in frame from base 1. The donors were healthy, HIV-negative adults with no recently reported acute infections or vaccinations. Every donor was a Caucasian adult residing in Nashville, Tennessee, USA. CD4+ T cells were enriched through magnetic negative selection, after which naive cells were positively selected on CD45RA and the remaining negative fraction served as the memory subset. After blood collection by leukapheresis, PBMCs were isolated using Ficoll-Histopaque density gradient centrifugation and then cryopreserved in the vapor phase of liquid nitrogen. Analytical flow cytometry was used to check the purity and quantity of every magnetically sorted T cell population. Each sorted fraction had its genomic DNA isolated and then quantified by UV absorbance on a Nanodrop 2000c.

Using the deep immunoSEQ assay, TCR CDR3 regions were amplified from genomic DNA by multiplex PCR. Genomic DNA extracted from each cell subset was distributed evenly over all wells of several immunoSEQ 96-well plates, and each plate served as one replicate. For sorted subsets, approximately 210 ng genomic DNA, equal to 30,000 or so T cell genomes, was loaded into each replicate PCR. Purified libraries were measured with a Qubit 3.0 fluorometer, size-checked on a Bioanalyzer 2100, and measured again with the KAPA Library Quantification kit. Every immunoSEQ 96-well plate was sequenced on a dedicated single-read 150-cycle Illumina NextSeq 550 flow cell. In the authors' own workflow: Because only junctional sequences without quality scores were contained in the immunoSEQ output, filtering matching that applied to full-length reads could not be performed. Sequences were annotated with PyIR, a Python wrapper for IgBLAST v1.9, and V/J genes and CDR3 were assigned using IMGT germline references. Reads were removed for weak V/J assignments (E-value above 1e-6), missing CDR3, stop codons, out-of-frame junctions, or ambiguous translated residues. V3J clonotypes were defined as sequences sharing an identical inferred V gene, J gene, and CDR3 amino acid sequence. Percentage overlap between repertoires was computed as shared unique clonotypes divided by the size of the smaller repertoire. Richness of each repertoire was evaluated using RTK rarefaction, the Chao1 estimator, and Recon v2.1 estimates of unobserved clonotypes. For all TCRbeta clonotypes obtained by the gDNA method from four donors, generation probabilities were computed with OLGA. Imported from immuneACCESS, the table was reduced by TCRdb to in-frame sequences with V and J called. These copies leave out some clones; in studies compared against another copy, an unresolved V gene accounts for under half, and the cause of the remainder is not known. That table supplies the V and J calls and clone size; D and trimming were determined from the DNA. The sample table contains roughly 2.2 million clones; only one count was recorded for about 90% of them. 0.37% of the sample is held by the ten biggest clonotypes.

General findings and caveats noted by the study authors: Because the study included a small number of donors, the genetic and exposure-history diversity represented was limited. Compared with non-shared clonotypes, the clonotypes found in all four sorted-subset donors had higher generation probabilities. Larger estimated clonotype richness was generally found for naive subsets than for memory subsets. Rarefaction of sorted-subset datasets indicated incomplete sequencing despite the large sequencing depth. Sharing across four donors was observed for around 5% of naive CD4, about 3.2% of naive CD8, roughly 2.4% of memory CD4, and around 0.42% of memory CD8 clonotypes. Sampling was limited to blood, and TCR repertoires in tissue likely differ from TCR repertoires in blood. Pairwise subsampling indicated that sequencing depth was expected to affect the degree of clonotype sharing among donors.

This clonotype originated in a man aged 18 to 35 in good health. Some clones in this sample may be carry-over from other donors' samples. Recombination joined TRBV18 with TRBJ2-7, and 9 bases in between align with TRBD2. The sample consisted of naive CD4+ T cells from PBMCs. What the cell subset or site label conveys for this sample: CD45RA+ positively selected. The DNA sequence follows: TGTGCCAGCTCGGCTAGCGGGGCCTACGAGCAGTACTTC. Its translation reads: CASSASGAYEQYF.